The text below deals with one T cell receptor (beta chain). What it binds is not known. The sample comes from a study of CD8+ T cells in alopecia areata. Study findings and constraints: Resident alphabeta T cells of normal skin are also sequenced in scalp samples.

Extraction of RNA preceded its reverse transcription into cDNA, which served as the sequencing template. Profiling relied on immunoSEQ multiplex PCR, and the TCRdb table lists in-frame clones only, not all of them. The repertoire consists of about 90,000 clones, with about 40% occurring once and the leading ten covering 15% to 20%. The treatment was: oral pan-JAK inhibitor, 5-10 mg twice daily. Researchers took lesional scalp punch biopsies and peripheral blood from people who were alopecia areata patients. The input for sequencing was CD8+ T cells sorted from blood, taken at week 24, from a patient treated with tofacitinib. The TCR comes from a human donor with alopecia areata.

DNA of the CDR3: TGTGCCAGCAGCCCGGCCGGGACTAGCACAGATACGCAGTATTTT. As protein: CASSPAGTSTDTQYF. This rearrangement joins TRBV9 to TRBJ2-3, with D maybe TRBD2 (6 bases). V was shortened by 4 bases and J by 0 bases, with 12 bases between the two germline ends. Germline CDR1 SGDLS, CDR2 YYNGEE. This CDR3 is built from 15 residues. Full variable domain (missing parts from reference TRBV9 and TRBJ2-3): DSGVTQTPKHLITATGQRVTLRCSPRSGDLSVYWYQQSLDQGLQFLIQYYNGEERAKGNILERFSAQQFPDLHSELNLSSLELGDSALYFCASSPAGTSTDTQYFGPGTRLTVL.